The subject of this entry is one T cell receptor (beta chain). Its antigen remains unidentified. This entry is derived from a study of CD8 T cells in Susac syndrome. Study-level information: The Susac syndrome patients were therapy-naive, on corticosteroids, or on intravenous immunoglobulin alone at blood draw.

Study conclusions and caveats: In total CD8+ repertoires, around 17 Susac-specific public clones were detected, and CD8+ TEMRA repertoires contained four or five.

RNA totalling roughly 0.45 to 1 ug underwent reverse transcription with random hexamers. TCR beta CDR3 was amplified by immunoSEQ multiplex PCR. This amplification extended across 54 Vbeta and 13 Jbeta segments. From the immunoSEQ multiplex PCR reads, TCRdb called clonotypes with MiXCR, one entry per CDR3 protein. The table has 120,000 or so distinct CDR3 sequences, over 85% seen once. It was negative isolation that provided the CD8+ and CD4+ T cells, whereas TEMRA cells were enriched by FACS. V gave up 0 bases and J gave up 7 bases; unmatched junction bases: 10. Germline CDR1 is SGHRS and CDR2 is YFSETQ. This CDR3 has 15 residues.

The material sequenced was CD8+ T cells from PBMCs. This receptor was taken from a human donor with Susac syndrome. The V call is TRBV5-1, the J call TRBJ2-7, with 7 nucleotides matching TRBD2. The CDR3 bases are TGCGCCAGCAGCTTGGGCCTTGGGGGGGTGGAAGAGCAGTACTTC. It encodes CASSLGLGGVEEQYF.